This T cell receptor (beta chain) was profiled in a study of sequential checkpoint blockade in melanoma. Study summary: Randomization was 1:1 between first-line nivolumab→ipilimumab and ipilimumab→nivolumab.

Documented treatment: randomized to nivolumab then ipilimumab (arm A) or the reverse (arm B). From thawed PBMCs, live CD3+CD8+ cells negative for CD19 and CD56 were sorted. Some clones are missing from TCRdb's copy, which holds only in-frame ones; the method was immunoSEQ multiplex PCR. The sample shows about 6,200 clones, about half of them seen only once. CDR1 and CDR2 from the germline V gene are SGHTA and FQGNSA. The CDR3 loop spans 16 amino acids. Trimming left V 5 bases short and J 8 bases short, with 22 bases between. Sequenced material: CD8+ T cells sorted from blood (inferred from file names), taken from a patient given nivolumab and ipilimumab in sequence. This clonotype originated in a human donor with melanoma. The rearrangement uses TRBV7-2 and TRBJ2-1; a possible D gene is TRBD1 (6 bases). The CDR3 sequence is CASSAPRTVASDEQFF. The CDR3 nucleotides read TGTGCCAGCAGCGCTCCGAGGACAGTAGCATCGGATGAGCAGTTCTTC.